This T cell receptor (beta chain) came from a study of long-term antiretroviral therapy in people with HIV. Regarding the study as a whole: ART preceded a rise in diversity that nonetheless stayed lower than in transplant donor controls.

The assay, immunoSEQ v3.0, was run at survey level. Using immunoSEQ multiplex PCR, the repertoire was profiled, and TCRdb retains in-frame clones only, with some absent. The table includes 14,000 or so clones, 75% to 85% detected once. For this clone: What it binds is unknown.

The source material was unsorted PBMCs, sampled 3.1 years after starting antiretroviral therapy. This TCR came from a man aged 40-49 years with HIV.

In nucleotides, the CDR3 is TGTGCCAGCACTACCCGACAGGGGGCAAATGAGCAGTTCTTC. It specifies CASTTRQGANEQFF. The V gene is TRBV6-1, the J gene TRBJ2-1; 10 nucleotides agree with TRBD1. The CDR3 extends over 14 amino acids. Germline CDR1 MNHNS, CDR2 SASEGT. Germline trimming cut 7 bases from V and 7 bases from J; bases unmatched to any gene: 7.